One sample yielded the 16 T cell receptor beta chains listed below, sequenced in a study of graft-versus-host responses after intestinal transplantation. Assay used: immunoSEQ multiplex PCR; TCRdb lists only in-frame clones, some missing. The data show about 25,000 clones, approximately 94% seen once. The material was PBMCs, obtained 156 days after intestinal transplant. The receptor source for this set is a human patient who received an intestinal transplant, so some T cells may come from the graft donor.

The V call is TRBV27, the J call TRBJ1-1; TRBD1 matches at 7 bases. Germline assignment: CDR1 MNHEY and CDR2 SMNVEV (reference sequence). The CDR3 is made up of 15 amino acids. Trimming at V came to 2 bases and at J to 5 bases, leaving 8 bases not matched to a gene. In DNA, the CDR3 is TGTGCCAGCAGTTTAGGAGCAGGGGGGGTAACTGAAGCTTTCTTT. Its protein is CASSLGAGGVTEAFF.

The rearrangement links TRBV9 to TRBJ2-6; 7 nucleotides line up with TRBD1. CDR1 and CDR2 (germline): SGDLS, YYNGEE. The CDR3 length is 18 residues. J lost 0 bases, V lost 4 bases, and 10 bases had no gene match. The CDR3 DNA reads TGTGCCAGCAGCTACCGGGACAGTGGTACCTCTGGGGCCAACGTCCTGACTTTC. This encodes CASSYRDSGTSGANVLTF. The variable domain in full, completed from reference TRBV9 and TRBJ2-6, reads DSGVTQTPKHLITATGQRVTLRCSPRSGDLSVYWYQQSLDQGLQFLIQYYNGEERAKGNILERFSAQQFPDLHSELNLSSLELGDSALYFCASSYRDSGTSGANVLTFGAGSRLTVL.

The chain recombines TRBV9 with TRBJ2-3; no definite D call. The CDR3 spans 14 residues. V lost 0 bases to trimming and J lost 3 bases, with 8 bases between them. The germline V gene encodes CDR1 SGDLS and CDR2 YYNGEE. The CDR3 coding sequence is TGTGCCAGCAGCGTAGAGAGTTGGACAGATACGCAGTATTTT. Its protein product is CASSVESWTDTQYF.

The chain has TRBV30 and TRBJ2-5; D possibly corresponds to TRBD1 (6 bases). The V end lost 3 bases, the J end lost 5 bases, and 13 bases lay between the germline ends. The germline V gene has CDR1 GTSNPN and CDR2 SVGIG (reference sequence). The CDR3 loop spans 13 amino acids. In DNA, the CDR3 is TGTGCCTGGAGGGCGGTACAGGGTGAGACCCAGTACTTC. Its translation: CAWRAVQGETQYF.

This chain uses TRBV7-9 with TRBJ2-1; TRBD2 agrees at 7 bases. Looked up from germline, CDR1 is SEHNR and CDR2 is FQNEAQ (reference sequence). After removal of 2 bases from V and 2 bases from J, the junction contained 3 bases not matched to a gene. The CDR3 extends over 15 amino acids. The CDR3 protein is CASSLQRGAYNEQFF. As DNA, the CDR3 is TGTGCCAGCAGCTTACAGCGGGGTGCCTACAATGAGCAGTTCTTC.

The chain couples TRBV7-9 to TRBJ2-3; D possibly corresponds to TRBD1 (6 bases). CDR1 SEHNR and CDR2 FQNEAQ come from the germline V gene (reference sequence). V was cut by 4 bases and J by 4 bases, with 9 bases left in between. This CDR3 has 13 residues. The CDR3 protein is CASSSGHPDTQYF. CDR3 sequence (DNA): TGTGCCAGCAGCTCGGGACACCCAGATACGCAGTATTTT.

J is TRBJ1-5 and V is TRBV27; D ambiguous. V dropped 0 bases and J dropped 3 bases, with 12 bases sitting between them. Germline CDR1 and CDR2: MNHEY and SMNVEV (reference sequence). The CDR3 consists of 16 residues. DNA of the CDR3: TGTGCCAGCAGTTTATCAGGGAATGGGAACAATCAGCCCCAGCATTTT. This encodes CASSLSGNGNNQPQHF.

The rearrangement uses TRBV28 and TRBJ2-7, with 9 bases identical to TRBD2. Germline trimming cut 2 bases from V and 4 bases from J; bases unmatched to any gene: 9. CDR3 length: 16 residues. Germline V gives CDR1 MDHEN, CDR2 SYDVKM. Here the CDR3 reads CASSLAASGKIYEQYF. CDR3 nucleotides: TGTGCCAGCAGTTTAGCTGCTAGCGGGAAAATTTACGAGCAGTACTTC.

This rearrangement joins TRBV19 to TRBJ1-1; D is unresolved. This CDR3 has 14 amino acids. V was shortened by 7 bases and J by 4 bases, with 16 bases between the two germline ends. Germline loops: CDR1 LNHDA, CDR2 SQIVND (reference sequence). This CDR3 reads CASIPWAGSTEAFF. The CDR3, as DNA: TGTGCCAGTATCCCCTGGGCGGGGAGCACTGAAGCTTTCTTT.

The rearrangement links TRBV30 to TRBJ1-4, with TRBD1 matching 7 bases. V shed 4 bases and J 7 bases; nucleotides not matched to a gene: 6. Germline V gives CDR1 GTSNPN, CDR2 SVGIG (reference sequence). The CDR3 runs 13 residues. CDR3 region: CAWNRDRGEKLFF. For the CDR3, the DNA is TGTGCCTGGAACCGGGACAGAGGTGAAAAACTGTTTTTT.

The CDR3 reads CASSVEGTGELFF. As DNA, the CDR3 is TGTGCCAGCAGCGTAGAAGGCACCGGGGAGCTGTTTTTT. The chain combines TRBV9 with TRBJ2-2; D is undetermined. The V and J ends lost 0 bases and 4 bases respectively, with 4 bases between them. Germline CDR1 and CDR2: SGDLS and YYNGEE. This CDR3 contains 13 residues.

The chain links TRBV5-4 to TRBJ2-7, with D possibly matching TRBD1 (5 bases). CDR1 SGHNT and CDR2 YYREEE come from the germline V gene (reference sequence). Trimming left V 3 bases short and J 9 bases short, with 10 bases between. This CDR3 contains 11 residues. CDR3 bases: TGTGCCAGCAGCTCCCAGGGTGCGCAGTACTTC. Translated: CASSSQGAQYF.

This sequence joins TRBV7-9 and TRBJ2-5; D is ambiguous. CDR1 is SEHNR, CDR2 FQNEAQ, per germline (reference sequence). Trimming took 6 bases from V and 1 from J, leaving 6 bases between them. This CDR3 is built from 12 residues. As DNA, the CDR3 is TGTGCCAGCAGTTACACCCAAGAGACCCAGTACTTC. The encoded protein is CASSYTQETQYF.

V gene TRBV30 combines with J gene TRBJ1-5; D gene ambiguous. Germline V CDR1 and CDR2: GTSNPN, SVGIG (reference sequence). The CDR3 contains 15 residues. The V and J ends lost 5 bases and 7 bases respectively, with 21 bases between them. CDR3 sequence (DNA): TGTGCCTGGCCCCCGGCCTACATGTCACGCCAGCCCCAGCATTTT. Residues: CAWPPAYMSRQPQHF.

The chain has TRBV11-3 and TRBJ1-2; 8 nucleotides match TRBD1. The CDR3 loop spans 13 amino acids. Per the germline V gene, CDR1 is SGHNT and CDR2 is YENEEA. The J segment lost 2 bases and the V segment lost 4 bases, leaving 0 bases of the junction unmatched. This CDR3 reads CASSWDRNYGYTF. The CDR3 DNA reads as TGTGCCAGCAGCTGGGACAGGAACTATGGCTACACCTTC.

This chain joins TRBV21-1 and TRBJ2-3. TRBV21-1 constitutes a pseudogene. The CDR3 loop spans 16 amino acids. CDR3 DNA sequence: TGTGCCAGCAGCACCCCCCCCTTGGGTCCCACAGATACGCAGTATTTT. Its protein product is CASSTPPLGPTDTQYF.